One and the same sample provided the 32 T cell receptor beta chains below, sequenced in a study of cytomegalovirus exposure and HLA in healthy donors. PCR involved 60 Vbeta and 13 Jbeta primers. Assay: immunoSEQ multiplex PCR; the TCRdb copy retains only in-frame clones and omits some. The sample carries approximately 110,000 clones, approximately 80% recorded once. The sequenced sample consisted of PBMCs. Receptors were obtained from a man aged 40-55 years in good health and CMV-seronegative.

The chain couples TRBV1 to TRBJ2-2; the table's D call, TRBD2, was not checked against the DNA. TRBV1 is shown as a pseudogene. The CDR3 extends over 17 amino acids. The CDR3 reads CTSSQDVGGENTGELFF. The DNA of the CDR3 is TGCACCAGCAGCCAAGATGTAGGCGGGGAGAACACCGGGGAGCTGTTTTTT.

The CDR3 nucleotides read TGTGCCAGCAGCTTACAGGGATTCTCTGGAAACACCATATATTTT. Protein: CASSLQGFSGNTIYF. The chain combines TRBV13 with TRBJ1-3; perhaps TRBD1 as D (5 bases). The CDR3 covers 15 residues. V was shortened by 2 bases and J by 0 bases, with 8 bases between the two germline ends. Germline lookup yields CDR1 PRHDT and CDR2 FYEKMQ (reference sequence).

The V gene is TRBV7-2, the J gene TRBJ2-7, with D perhaps matching TRBD1 (6 bases). The CDR3 consists of 12 residues. The V end was cut by 2 bases, the J end by 8 bases, with 10 bases between. CDR1 is SGHTA and CDR2 is FQGNSA in the germline V gene. The CDR3 DNA follows: TGTGCCAGCAGCTTACAGGGGAGCCAGCAGTACTTC. Amino acids: CASSLQGSQQYF.

The chain combines TRBV7-9 with TRBJ2-2; TRBD1 is a possible D gene (5 bases). V lost 0 bases, J lost 2 bases, and 10 bases lay in between. Germline V gene data show CDR1 as SEHNR and CDR2 as FQNEAQ (reference sequence). This CDR3 has 16 residues. For the CDR3, the DNA is TGTGCCAGCAGCTTAGCCGGCAGGGTAAACACCGGGGAGCTGTTTTTT. This translates into CASSLAGRVNTGELFF.

The chain couples TRBV7-6 to TRBJ1-1; maybe TRBD1 (6 bases). Between the trimmed V and J ends, which lost 3 bases and 1 base, there was a span of 9 bases. Germline V gives CDR1 SGHVS, CDR2 FNYEAQ. The CDR3 extends over 14 amino acids. The CDR3 reads CASSFSRGNTEAFF. CDR3 nucleotides: TGTGCCAGCAGCTTTTCCAGGGGGAACACTGAAGCTTTCTTT. Full variable domain (missing parts from reference TRBV7-6 and TRBJ1-1): GAGVSQSPRYKVTKRGQDVALRCDPISGHVSLYWYRQALGQGPEFLTYFNYEAQQDKSGLPNDRFSAERPEGSISTLTIQRTEQRDSAMYRCASSFSRGNTEAFFGQGTRLTVV.

The chain combines TRBV4-1 with TRBJ1-2; 7 bases map to TRBD1. Per germline, CDR1 MGHRA and CDR2 YSYEKL. Trimming took 7 bases from V and 1 from J; bases not matched to a gene: 6. This CDR3 region has 14 residues. The CDR3 loop reads CASTDRMGNYGYTF. CDR3 DNA: TGCGCCAGCACGGACAGGATGGGTAACTATGGCTACACCTTC.

This clone has more than one count but fewer than ten. The V call is TRBV7-9, the J call TRBJ2-5; 7 positions match TRBD1. CDR1 SEHNR and CDR2 FQNEAQ come from the germline V gene (reference sequence). The J segment lost 7 bases and the V segment lost 6 bases, leaving 17 bases of the junction unmatched. This CDR3 is 16 amino acids long. The CDR3, as DNA: TGTGCCAGCAGGCCAGGGGGTAGACTTAGCCGAGGGACCCAGTACTTC. Protein product: CASRPGGRLSRGTQYF.

The chain employs TRBV7-2 and TRBJ2-7; TRBD1 is a possible D gene (6 bases). This CDR3 contains 13 residues. Trimming removed 1 base at V and 3 bases at J, with 7 bases between. Germline CDR1 reads SGHTA; CDR2 reads FQGNSA. In nucleotides, the CDR3 is TGTGCCAGCAGCTTAGAAGGGGGCTACGAGCAGTACTTC. As protein: CASSLEGGYEQYF.

The chain couples TRBV14 to TRBJ2-7, with TRBD1 matching over 7 bases. V gave up 4 bases and J gave up 2 bases; unmatched junction bases: 2. The germline V gene encodes CDR1 SGHDN and CDR2 FVKESK. This CDR3 spans 13 amino acids. The CDR3 coding sequence is TGTGCCAGCAGCCCTGGGACAGCCTACGAGCAGTACTTC. Translated, it gives CASSPGTAYEQYF.

The chain carries TRBV18 and TRBJ1-1, with TRBD1 as a possible D gene (5 bases). The CDR3 is 16 residues long. CDR1 KGHSH and CDR2 LQKENI come from the germline V gene. V lost 4 bases, J lost 0 bases, and 15 bases lay in between. The chain's CDR3 is CASSLPTGGMNTEAFF. The DNA of the CDR3 is TGTGCCAGCTCACTGCCAACGGGGGGAATGAACACTGAAGCTTTCTTT. Full variable domain (rest looked up from reference TRBV18 and TRBJ1-1): NAGVMQNPRHLVRRRGQEARLRCSPMKGHSHVYWYRQLPEEGLKFMVYLQKENIIDESGMPKERFSAEFPKEGPSILRIQQVVRGDSAAYFCASSLPTGGMNTEAFFGQGTRLTVV.

The V gene is TRBV30, the J gene TRBJ1-4, with 12 bases fitting TRBD1. CDR1 GTSNPN and CDR2 SVGIG come from the germline V gene (reference sequence). Trimming at V came to 1 base and at J to 5 bases, leaving 2 bases not matched to a gene. The CDR3 length is 15 residues. The CDR3: CAWSGDRGRNEKLFF. In nucleotides, the CDR3 is TGTGCCTGGAGTGGGGACAGGGGGCGGAATGAAAAACTGTTTTTT.

The rearrangement links TRBV27 to TRBJ1-1, with no clear D. Trimming pared 4 bases from V and 1 base from J, leaving 7 bases between. The V gene's germline CDR1 is MNHEY and CDR2 SMNVEV (reference sequence). This CDR3 is built from 13 residues. The CDR3 protein is CASSYSSNTEAFF. The CDR3 DNA sequence: TGTGCCAGCAGTTACTCCTCGAACACTGAAGCTTTCTTT.

V usage is TRBV7-2 and J usage is TRBJ1-1; perhaps TRBD1 as D (6 bases). Looked up from germline, CDR1 is SGHTA and CDR2 is FQGNSA. The CDR3 is made up of 14 amino acids. The ends were cut back, 6 bases at V and 0 bases at J, with 11 bases in the middle. CDR3 in amino acids: CASRNREMNTEAFF. CDR3 coding DNA: TGTGCCAGCAGGAACAGGGAAATGAACACTGAAGCTTTCTTT.

This rearrangement joins TRBV7-9 to TRBJ2-7; weak D call: TRBD1 (6 bases). Germline loops: CDR1 SEHNR, CDR2 FQNEAQ (reference sequence). The CDR3 consists of 18 residues. Trimming pared 5 bases from V and 4 bases from J, leaving 27 bases between. CDR3 sequence: CASSPKGGAEGRLYEQYF. The CDR3 DNA sequence: TGTGCCAGCAGCCCAAAAGGGGGAGCAGAGGGACGACTGTACGAGCAGTACTTC.

The J gene is TRBJ2-3, the V gene TRBV5-4; weak D call: TRBD1 (6 bases). This CDR3 has 13 amino acids. Germline V gene sequence: CDR1 SGHNT, CDR2 YYREEE (reference sequence). V was pared by 1 base and J by 6 bases, with 9 bases between. In DNA form, the CDR3 reads TGTGCCAGCAGCTTGACCGACAGGGATACGCAGTATTTT. The encoded protein is CASSLTDRDTQYF.

V gene TRBV10-3 combines with J gene TRBJ1-3; 9 bases map to TRBD1. The CDR3 length is 15 residues. The germline V gene has CDR1 ENHRY and CDR2 SYGVKD. V was pared by 10 bases and J by 0 bases, with 7 bases of the junction left unmatched. The CDR3 DNA is TGTGCCACCTCTTGGGACAGGGTCTCTGGAAACACCATATATTTT. Its translation is CATSWDRVSGNTIYF.

The gene calls are TRBV2 and TRBJ2-5, with 7 bases lining up with TRBD2. The CDR3 totals 12 residues. V shed 6 bases, J shed 5 bases, and the junction held 3 bases outside the gene matches. Germline values: CDR1 SNHLY, CDR2 FYNNEI. The CDR3 nucleotides are TGTGCCAGCAGAAGCGGGGTGGAGACCCAGTACTTC. It specifies CASRSGVETQYF.

The chain is built from TRBV6-5 and TRBJ1-4, with a weak D call TRBD1 (5 bases). From germline, CDR1 is MNHEY and CDR2 SVGAGI. This CDR3 region has 13 residues. Trimming stripped 9 bases from V and 5 bases from J, with 13 bases between. As DNA, the CDR3 is TGTGCCAGTCGACAGAGCATGAATGAAAAACTGTTTTTT. This encodes CASRQSMNEKLFF.

J is TRBJ2-7 and V is TRBV9; 7 bases fit TRBD1. V shed 3 bases, J shed 5 bases, and the junction held 11 bases outside the gene matches. This CDR3 contains 15 residues. Per the germline V gene, CDR1 is SGDLS and CDR2 is YYNGEE. CDR3 sequence (DNA): TGTGCCAGCAGCGCGTCACCAACAGGGGATGACGAGCAGTACTTC. Encoded protein: CASSASPTGDDEQYF.

As regards this clone: A read error may account for a junction end that differs from germline. CDR3 DNA sequence: TGTGCTAGCAGCTTCGGGGGACAGGGTTATTCCTACGAGCAGTACTTC. Its protein is CASSFGGQGYSYEQYF. V is TRBV7-7 and J is TRBJ2-7; TRBD1 agrees at 9 bases. CDR3 size: 16 residues. Germline V lookup: CDR1 SSHAT, CDR2 FNYEAQ (reference sequence). The whole variable domain, remainder taken from reference TRBV7-7 and TRBJ2-7, is GAGVSQSPRYKVTKRGQDVTLRCDPISSHATLYWYQQALGQGPEFLTYFNYEAQPDKSGLPSDRFSAERPEGSISTLTIQRTEQRDSAMYRCASSFGGQGYSYEQYFGPGTRLTVT.

The rearrangement uses TRBV7-9 and TRBJ1-1; D is possibly TRBD1 (6 bases). The CDR3 contains 13 residues. The V end was cut by 4 bases, the J end by 1 base, with 7 bases between. Germline V CDR1 and CDR2: SEHNR, FQNEAQ (reference sequence). CDR3 amino acids: CASSWTENTEAFF. CDR3 DNA sequence: TGTGCCAGCAGCTGGACAGAGAACACTGAAGCTTTCTTT.

J is TRBJ1-1 and V is TRBV6-6; D not certain. This CDR3 is 14 amino acids long. Trimming cost V 8 bases and J 0 bases, with 13 bases left between them. The V gene's germline CDR1 is MNHNY and CDR2 SVGAGI (reference sequence). Here the CDR3 DNA reads TGTGCCAGCTCAAACGGTGCCATGAACACTGAAGCTTTCTTT. Its protein product is CASSNGAMNTEAFF.

This clone was seen a handful of times. This chain connects TRBV13 to TRBJ2-7; D might be TRBD1 (5 bases). V gave up 5 bases and J gave up 0 bases, with 11 bases separating them. Germline V gene sequence: CDR1 PRHDT, CDR2 FYEKMQ (reference sequence). The CDR3 spans 14 residues. The CDR3, as DNA: TGTGCCAGCAGCCAACTACAGGCCTCCTACGAGCAGTACTTC. Translating gives CASSQLQASYEQYF. The whole variable domain, filled in from reference TRBV13 and TRBJ2-7, reads AAGVIQSPRHLIKEKRETATLKCYPIPRHDTVYWYQQGPGQDPQFLISFYEKMQSDKGSIPDRFSAQQFSDYHSELNMSSLELGDSALYFCASSQLQASYEQYFGPGTRLTVT.

The rearrangement uses TRBV12-5 and TRBJ2-2, with D perhaps matching TRBD2 (5 bases). The CDR3 loop spans 13 amino acids. Trimming left V 4 bases short and J 4 bases short, with 7 bases between. Germline CDR1 LGHNT, CDR2 FRNRAP. The CDR3 nucleotides are TGTGCTAGTGGTTGGACTGGCACCGGGGAGCTGTTTTTT. Protein sequence: CASGWTGTGELFF.

The gene calls are TRBV5-1 and TRBJ2-5; 9 bases fit TRBD2. Per the germline V gene, CDR1 is SGHRS and CDR2 is YFSETQ. V gave up 4 bases and J gave up 5 bases; unmatched junction bases: 12. The CDR3 is 16 residues long. The CDR3 loop reads CASSGRSGGPRETQYF. CDR3 DNA: TGCGCCAGCAGCGGGCGGAGCGGGGGGCCCCGGGAGACCCAGTACTTC. The full variable domain, with the rest looked up from reference TRBV5-1 and TRBJ2-5, is KAGVTQTPRYLIKTRGQQVTLSCSPISGHRSVSWYQQTPGQGLQFLFEYFSETQRNKGNFPGRFSGRQFSNSRSEMNVSTLELGDSALYLCASSGRSGGPRETQYFGPGTRLLVL.

This chain joins TRBV27 and TRBJ1-1, with 7 positions matching TRBD1. Germline V CDR1 and CDR2: MNHEY, SMNVEV (reference sequence). V lost 9 bases, J lost 0 bases, and 7 bases stayed unmatched. The CDR3 has 14 amino acids. The CDR3 loop is CASTATGLNTEAFF. For the CDR3, the DNA is TGTGCCAGTACTGCGACAGGGCTGAACACTGAAGCTTTCTTT.

The J gene is TRBJ1-2, the V gene TRBV29-1; D remains ambiguous. The CDR3 consists of 12 residues. Trimming took off 3 bases at V and 5 bases at J, with 10 bases between the two ends. Per the germline V gene, CDR1 is SQVTM and CDR2 is ANQGSEA. The CDR3 region has the DNA TGCAGCGTTGACCGCGAATCGTATGGCTACACCTTC. Translated, it gives CSVDRESYGYTF. The full variable domain, with the rest looked up from reference TRBV29-1 and TRBJ1-2, is SAVISQKPSRDICQRGTSLTIQCQVDSQVTMMFWYRQQPGQSLTLIATANQGSEATYESGFVIDKFPISRPNLTFSTLTVSNMSPEDSSIYLCSVDRESYGYTFGSGTRLTVV.

This clone appeared a few times. The chain combines TRBV18 with TRBJ2-1; 12 bases are a match to TRBD2. The germline gives CDR1 KGHSH, CDR2 LQKENI. The CDR3 covers 16 residues. The trim removed 3 bases at V and 7 bases at J, leaving 7 bases unmatched. CDR3 coding DNA: TGTGCCAGCTCACCCTCGACTAGCGGGGGTATAAATGAGCAGTTCTTC. Protein: CASSPSTSGGINEQFF.

The chain's CDR3 is CASSKTSVRRDEQFF. The CDR3 DNA follows: TGTGCCAGCAGCAAAACTAGCGTCAGACGGGATGAGCAGTTCTTC. This chain joins TRBV7-2 and TRBJ2-1; 7 nucleotides line up with TRBD2. CDR1 and CDR2 (germline): SGHTA, FQGNSA. This CDR3 comprises 15 residues. J gave up 8 bases and V 5 bases, and 12 bases lay outside the gene matches. Using reference TRBV7-2 and TRBJ2-1 for the parts outside the CDR3, the full variable domain is GAGVSQSPSNKVTEKGKDVELRCDPISGHTALYWYRQSLGQGLEFLIYFQGNSAPDKSGLPSDRFSAERTGGSVSTLTIQRTQQEDSAVYLCASSKTSVRRDEQFFGPGTRLTVL.

The chain carries TRBV6-1 and TRBJ2-7; 9 bases line up with TRBD2. The V gene's germline CDR1 is MNHNS and CDR2 SASEGT. This CDR3 contains 15 residues. The V and J ends lost 3 bases and 3 bases, in that order; junction bases with no gene match: 6. The CDR3 DNA sequence: TGTGCCAGCAGTGATTCCGGACTAGCGAGCTACGAGCAGTACTTC. Translated: CASSDSGLASYEQYF.

This clone was counted a single time. V is TRBV28 and J is TRBJ2-7; 12 bases align to TRBD1. The CDR3 has 17 residues. With 4 bases clipped from V and 5 bases from J, the junction kept 12 bases outside the gene matches. The germline gives CDR1 MDHEN, CDR2 SYDVKM. The DNA for the CDR3 is TGTGCCAGCAGTTCCTCCCGGGGACAGGGGGCGGTCCACGAGCAGTACTTC. Protein: CASSSSRGQGAVHEQYF.

V usage is TRBV30 and J usage is TRBJ1-6; 9 bases are a match to TRBD1. This CDR3 is 15 amino acids long. Germline trimming cut 2 bases from V and 8 bases from J; bases unmatched to any gene: 7. Germline assignment: CDR1 GTSNPN and CDR2 SVGIG (reference sequence). DNA of the CDR3: TGTGCCTGGAGTCGTCCGGGACAGGGATATTCACCCCTCCACTTT. Its protein product is CAWSRPGQGYSPLHF.